The 5 T cell receptor beta chains in this list originate from one sample, sequenced in a study of chemoradiotherapy in HPV16-positive cancers. The data were produced by immunoSEQ multiplex PCR, yet TCRdb's version contains in-frame clones alone and is incomplete. Here the sample spans 5,200 or so clones, about three quarters being singletons. Sequenced here: tumor tissue, sampled from a patient who underwent chemoradiotherapy. The origin of the receptors is a human donor with HPV-associated anogenital cancer.

The V call is TRBV19, the J call TRBJ1-1, with a weak D call TRBD1 (5 bases). Germline V lookup: CDR1 LNHDA, CDR2 SQIVND (reference sequence). Trimming removed 2 bases from V and 1 base from J, with 11 bases in between. There are 15 residues in the CDR3. CDR3 DNA sequence: TGTGCCAGTAGTATAAATGGGGACGGGAACACTGAAGCTTTCTTT. Its translation is CASSINGDGNTEAFF.

The V call is TRBV6-1, the J call TRBJ1-4; D gene unclear. CDR1 is MNHNS, CDR2 SASEGT, per germline. This CDR3 is 12 amino acids long. V was clipped by 7 bases and J by 3 bases, with 6 bases between them. The CDR3 bases are TGTGCCAGCACAGACGCTAATGAAAAACTGTTTTTT. This encodes CASTDANEKLFF.

This clone was counted a single time. The rearrangement joins TRBV27 to TRBJ2-3; D is unclear. Germline V gene lookup returns CDR1 MNHEY and CDR2 SMNVEV (reference sequence). Trimming took 2 bases from V and 0 from J, leaving 6 bases between them. The CDR3 runs 14 residues. CDR3 amino acids: CASSLMASTDTQYF. CDR3 coding DNA: TGTGCCAGCAGTTTAATGGCCAGCACAGATACGCAGTATTTT.

The chain employs TRBV11-2 and TRBJ2-2; D remains unclear. Germline values: CDR1 SGHAT, CDR2 FQNNGV. Trimming left V 1 base short and J 5 bases short, with 8 bases between. CDR3 length: 14 amino acids. The CDR3 nucleotides are TGTGCCAGCAGCTTAGTAACGCAGACCGGGGAGCTGTTTTTT. Translation: CASSLVTQTGELFF.

The chain joins TRBV7-9 to TRBJ2-5, with D possibly TRBD2 on 5 matching bases. The CDR3 runs to 14 residues. The V and J ends lost 5 bases and 2 bases respectively, with 12 bases between them. Germline values: CDR1 SEHNR, CDR2 FQNEAQ (reference sequence). The CDR3 is CASSTGRGQETQYF. For the CDR3, the DNA is TGTGCCAGCAGCACCGGACGGGGACAAGAGACCCAGTACTTC.